This T cell receptor (beta chain) is drawn from a study of T cells in Graves' hyperthyroidism and ophthalmopathy. Amplification yielded TCR beta CDR3 regions, with RNA transcripts as the source. HTBI primers drove first-round RT-PCR of the TCR CDR3. MiXCR, applied by TCRdb to the multiplex PCR reads, yields one record per CDR3 protein. The sample consists of about 210,000 distinct CDR3 sequences, 15% to 20% of them appearing once. The CDR3 has 13 amino acids. CDR1 and CDR2 (germline): DFQATT, SNEGSKA (reference sequence). The V end was cut by 5 bases, the J end by 1 base, with 11 bases between. In its sample, this clonotype was seen many times.

The sequence derives from a man aged 40-49 years with Graves' hyperthyroidism. Specimen: blood. V gene TRBV20-1 combines with J gene TRBJ1-2, with a tentative D call TRBD1 (6 bases). CDR3 coding DNA: TGCAGTGCTCAAGGACAGATTAACTATGGCTACACCTTC. Its protein product is CSAQGQINYGYTF.